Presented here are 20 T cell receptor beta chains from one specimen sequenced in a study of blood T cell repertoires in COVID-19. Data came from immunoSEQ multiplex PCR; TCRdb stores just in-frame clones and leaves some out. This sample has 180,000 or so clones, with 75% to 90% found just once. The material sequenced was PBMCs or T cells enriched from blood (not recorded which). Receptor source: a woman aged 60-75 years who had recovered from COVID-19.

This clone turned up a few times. The DNA of the CDR3 is TGTGCCAGCAGCTTAGATCCGGTCCCAGGTGAAGCTTTCTTT. Translating gives CASSLDPVPGEAFF. The chain couples TRBV11-2 to TRBJ1-1; D is unclear. Germline CDR1 reads SGHAT; CDR2 reads FQNNGV. This CDR3 region has 14 residues. The V gene lost 0 bases and the J gene lost 7 bases, with 12 bases spanning the gap.

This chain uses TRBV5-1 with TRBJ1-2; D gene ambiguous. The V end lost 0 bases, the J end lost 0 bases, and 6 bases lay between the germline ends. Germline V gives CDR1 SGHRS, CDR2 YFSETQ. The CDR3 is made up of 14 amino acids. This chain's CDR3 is CASSLGPANYGYTF. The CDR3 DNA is TGCGCCAGCAGCTTGGGCCCAGCTAACTATGGCTACACCTTC.

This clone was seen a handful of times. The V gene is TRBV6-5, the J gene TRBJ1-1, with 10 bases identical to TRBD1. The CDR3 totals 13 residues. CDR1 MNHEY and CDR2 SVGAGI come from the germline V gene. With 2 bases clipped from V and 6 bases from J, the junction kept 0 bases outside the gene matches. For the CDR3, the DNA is TGTGCCAGCAGTTACGGGACAGGGGCTGAAGCTTTCTTT. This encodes CASSYGTGAEAFF.

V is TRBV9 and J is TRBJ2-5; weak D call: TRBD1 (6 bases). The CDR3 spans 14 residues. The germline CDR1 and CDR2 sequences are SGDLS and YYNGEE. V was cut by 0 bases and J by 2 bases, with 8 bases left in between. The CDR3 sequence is CASSVGDTQETQYF. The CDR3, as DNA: TGTGCCAGCAGCGTAGGGGACACTCAAGAGACCCAGTACTTC.

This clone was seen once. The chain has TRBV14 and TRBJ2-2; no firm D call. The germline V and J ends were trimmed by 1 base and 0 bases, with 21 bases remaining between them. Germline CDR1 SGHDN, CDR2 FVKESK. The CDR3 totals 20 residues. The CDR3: CASSQGKFVQRNANTGELFF. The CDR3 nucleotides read TGTGCCAGCAGCCAAGGAAAGTTCGTTCAGAGGAACGCGAACACCGGGGAGCTGTTTTTT.

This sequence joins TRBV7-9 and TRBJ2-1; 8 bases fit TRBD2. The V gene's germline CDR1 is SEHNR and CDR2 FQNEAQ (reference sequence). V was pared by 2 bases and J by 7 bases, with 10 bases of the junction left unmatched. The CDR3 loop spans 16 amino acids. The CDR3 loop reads CASSLSTGGVGNEQFF. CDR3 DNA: TGTGCCAGCAGCTTATCCACCGGGGGGGTGGGGAATGAGCAGTTCTTC.

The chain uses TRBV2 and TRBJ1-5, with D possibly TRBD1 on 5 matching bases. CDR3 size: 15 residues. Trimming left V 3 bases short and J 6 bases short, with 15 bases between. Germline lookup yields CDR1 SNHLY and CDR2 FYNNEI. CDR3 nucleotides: TGTGCCAGCAGTGAGATGTTAGGGGTGGTTCAGCCCCAGCATTTT. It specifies CASSEMLGVVQPQHF. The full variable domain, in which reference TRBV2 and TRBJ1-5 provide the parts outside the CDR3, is EPEVTQTPSHQVTQMGQEVILRCVPISNHLYFYWYRQILGQKVEFLVSFYNNEISEKSEIFDDQFSVERPDGSNFTLKIRSTKLEDSAMYFCASSEMLGVVQPQHFGDGTRLSIL.

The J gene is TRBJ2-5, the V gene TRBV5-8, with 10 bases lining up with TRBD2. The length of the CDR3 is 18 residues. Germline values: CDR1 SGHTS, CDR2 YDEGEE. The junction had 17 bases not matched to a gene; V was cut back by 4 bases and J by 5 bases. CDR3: CASSNGFTGTSEGETQYF. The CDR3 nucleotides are TGTGCCAGCAGCAATGGATTTACCGGGACTAGCGAGGGGGAGACCCAGTACTTC. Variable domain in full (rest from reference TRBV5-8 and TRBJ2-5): EAGVTQSPTHLIKTRGQQATLRCSPISGHTSVYWYQQALGLGLQFLLWYDEGEERNRGNFPPRFSGRQFPNYSSELNVNALELEDSALYLCASSNGFTGTSEGETQYFGPGTRLLVL.

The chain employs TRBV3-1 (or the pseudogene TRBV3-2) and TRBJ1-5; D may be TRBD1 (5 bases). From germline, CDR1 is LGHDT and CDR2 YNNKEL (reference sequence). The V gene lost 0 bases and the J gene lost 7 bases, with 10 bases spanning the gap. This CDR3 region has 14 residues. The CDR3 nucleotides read TGTGCCAGCAGCCAAGATTGGGGCTCCCAGCCCCAGCATTTT. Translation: CASSQDWGSQPQHF.

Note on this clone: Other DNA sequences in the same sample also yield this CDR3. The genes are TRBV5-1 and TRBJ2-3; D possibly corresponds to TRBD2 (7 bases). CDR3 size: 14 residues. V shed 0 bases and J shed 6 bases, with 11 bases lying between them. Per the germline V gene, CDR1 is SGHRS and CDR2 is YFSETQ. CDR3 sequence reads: CASSLVGGRDTQYF. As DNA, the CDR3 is TGCGCCAGCAGCTTGGTCGGGGGGCGGGATACGCAGTATTTT.

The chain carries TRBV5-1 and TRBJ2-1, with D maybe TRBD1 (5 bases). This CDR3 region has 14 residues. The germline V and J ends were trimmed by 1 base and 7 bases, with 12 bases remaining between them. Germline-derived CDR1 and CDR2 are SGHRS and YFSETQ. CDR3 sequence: CASSLWGPGNEQFF. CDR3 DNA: TGCGCCAGCAGCTTGTGGGGCCCTGGTAATGAGCAGTTCTTC.

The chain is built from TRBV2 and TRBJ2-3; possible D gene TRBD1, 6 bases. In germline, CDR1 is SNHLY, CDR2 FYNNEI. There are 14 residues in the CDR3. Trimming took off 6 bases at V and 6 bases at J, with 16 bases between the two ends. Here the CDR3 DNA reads TGTGCCAGCAGCAAACAGGGATTTCTTGATACGCAGTATTTT. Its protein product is CASSKQGFLDTQYF. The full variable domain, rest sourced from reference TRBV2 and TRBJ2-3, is EPEVTQTPSHQVTQMGQEVILRCVPISNHLYFYWYRQILGQKVEFLVSFYNNEISEKSEIFDDQFSVERPDGSNFTLKIRSTKLEDSAMYFCASSKQGFLDTQYFGPGTRLTVL.

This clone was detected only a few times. CDR3 in DNA: TGCGCCAGCAGTTTACCTCAGGGGGCAGAGACCCAGTACTTC. Amino acids: CASSLPQGAETQYF. The chain carries TRBV5-1 and TRBJ2-5; 8 bases fit TRBD1. Germline V CDR1 and CDR2: SGHRS, YFSETQ. The junction had 7 bases not matched to a gene; V was cut back by 5 bases and J by 4 bases. CDR3 length equals 14 residues.

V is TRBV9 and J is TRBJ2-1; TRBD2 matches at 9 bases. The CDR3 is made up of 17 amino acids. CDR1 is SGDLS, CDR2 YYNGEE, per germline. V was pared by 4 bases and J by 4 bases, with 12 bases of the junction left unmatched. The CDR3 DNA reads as TGTGCCAGCAGCCGGGGACTAGCCAACTCTCCTTACAATGAGCAGTTCTTC. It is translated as CASSRGLANSPYNEQFF.

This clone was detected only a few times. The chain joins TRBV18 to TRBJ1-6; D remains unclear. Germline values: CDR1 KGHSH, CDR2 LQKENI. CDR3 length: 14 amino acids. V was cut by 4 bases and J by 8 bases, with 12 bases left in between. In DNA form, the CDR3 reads TGTGCCAGCTCACTAAGAGGGAGCGATTCACCCCTCCACTTT. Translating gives CASSLRGSDSPLHF.

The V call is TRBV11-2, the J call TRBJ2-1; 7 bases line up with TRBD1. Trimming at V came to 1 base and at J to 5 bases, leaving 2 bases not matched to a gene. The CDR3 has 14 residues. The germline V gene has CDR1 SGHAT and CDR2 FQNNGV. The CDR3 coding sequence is TGTGCCAGCAGCTTAGGCGACAGGGACAATGAGCAGTTCTTC. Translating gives CASSLGDRDNEQFF. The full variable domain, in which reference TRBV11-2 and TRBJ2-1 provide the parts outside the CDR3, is EAGVAQSPRYKIIEKRQSVAFWCNPISGHATLYWYQQILGQGPKLLIQFQNNGVVDDSQLPKDRFSAERLKGVDSTLKIQPAKLEDSAVYLCASSLGDRDNEQFFGPGTRLTVL.

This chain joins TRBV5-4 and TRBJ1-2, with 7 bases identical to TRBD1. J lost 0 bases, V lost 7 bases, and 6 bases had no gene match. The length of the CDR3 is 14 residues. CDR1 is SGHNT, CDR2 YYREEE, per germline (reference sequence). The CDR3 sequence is CASGTAATNYGYTF. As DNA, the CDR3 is TGTGCCAGCGGGACAGCCGCCACTAACTATGGCTACACCTTC.

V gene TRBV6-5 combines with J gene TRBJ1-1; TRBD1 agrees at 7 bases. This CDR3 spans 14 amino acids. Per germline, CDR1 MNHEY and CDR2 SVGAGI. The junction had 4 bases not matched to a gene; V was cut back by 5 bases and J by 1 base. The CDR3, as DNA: TGTGCCAGCAGTACCGGGACAGCGAACACTGAAGCTTTCTTT. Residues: CASSTGTANTEAFF.

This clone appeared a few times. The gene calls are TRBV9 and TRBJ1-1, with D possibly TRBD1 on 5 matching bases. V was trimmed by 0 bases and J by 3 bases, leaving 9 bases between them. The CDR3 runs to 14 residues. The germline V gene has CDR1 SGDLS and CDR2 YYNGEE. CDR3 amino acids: CASSVGQRDTEAFF. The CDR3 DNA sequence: TGTGCCAGCAGCGTAGGACAGCGGGACACTGAAGCTTTCTTT.

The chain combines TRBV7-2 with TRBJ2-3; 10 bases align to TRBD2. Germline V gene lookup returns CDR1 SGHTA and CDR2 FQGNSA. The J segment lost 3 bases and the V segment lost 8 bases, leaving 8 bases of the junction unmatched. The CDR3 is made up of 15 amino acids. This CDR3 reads CASEQAGGPTDTQYF. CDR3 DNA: TGTGCCAGCGAGCAAGCGGGGGGGCCTACAGATACGCAGTATTTT.